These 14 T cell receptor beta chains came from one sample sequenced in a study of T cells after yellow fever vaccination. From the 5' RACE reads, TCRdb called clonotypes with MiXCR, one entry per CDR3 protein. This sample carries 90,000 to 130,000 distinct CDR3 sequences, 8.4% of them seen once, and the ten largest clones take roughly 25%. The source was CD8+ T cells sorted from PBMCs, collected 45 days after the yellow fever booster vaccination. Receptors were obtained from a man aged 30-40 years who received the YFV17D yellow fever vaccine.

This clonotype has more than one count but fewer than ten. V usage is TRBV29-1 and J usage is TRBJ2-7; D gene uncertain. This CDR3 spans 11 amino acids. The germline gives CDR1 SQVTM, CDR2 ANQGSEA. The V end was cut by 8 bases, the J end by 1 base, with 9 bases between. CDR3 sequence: CSLWASYEQYF. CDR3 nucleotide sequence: TGCAGCTTATGGGCGTCCTACGAGCAGTACTTC.

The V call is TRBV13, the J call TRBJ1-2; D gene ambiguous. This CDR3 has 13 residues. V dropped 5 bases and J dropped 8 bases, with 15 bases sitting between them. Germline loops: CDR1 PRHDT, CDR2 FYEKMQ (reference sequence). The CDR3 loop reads CASSRTASEGYTF. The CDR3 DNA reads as TGTGCCAGCAGCCGGACTGCCTCGGAAGGCTACACCTTC.

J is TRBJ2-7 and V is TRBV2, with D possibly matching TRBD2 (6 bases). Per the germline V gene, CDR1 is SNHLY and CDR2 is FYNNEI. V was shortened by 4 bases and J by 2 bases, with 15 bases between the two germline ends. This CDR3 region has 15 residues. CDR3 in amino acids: CASSVQRAPAYEQYF. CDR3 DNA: TGTGCCAGCAGTGTACAGCGGGCGCCCGCCTACGAGCAGTACTTC.

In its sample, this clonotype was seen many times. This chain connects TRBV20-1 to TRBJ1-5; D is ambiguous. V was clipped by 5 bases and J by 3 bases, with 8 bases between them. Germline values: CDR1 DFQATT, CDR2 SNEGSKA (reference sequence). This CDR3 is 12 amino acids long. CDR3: CSARGLNQPQHF. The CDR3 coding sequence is TGCAGTGCTCGTGGGCTCAATCAGCCCCAGCATTTT.

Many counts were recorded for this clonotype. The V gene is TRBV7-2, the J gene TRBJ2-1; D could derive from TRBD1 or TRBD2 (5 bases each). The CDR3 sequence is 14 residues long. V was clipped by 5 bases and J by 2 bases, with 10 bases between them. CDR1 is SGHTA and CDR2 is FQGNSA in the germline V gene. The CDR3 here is CASSTGTAYNEQFF. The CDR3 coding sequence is TGTGCCAGCAGCACCGGGACGGCCTACAATGAGCAGTTCTTC.

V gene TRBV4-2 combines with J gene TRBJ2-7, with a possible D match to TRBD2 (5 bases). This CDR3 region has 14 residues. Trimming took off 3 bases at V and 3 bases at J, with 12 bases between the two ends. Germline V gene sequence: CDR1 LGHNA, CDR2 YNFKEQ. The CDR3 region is CASSQGEFLYEQYF. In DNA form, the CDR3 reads TGTGCCAGCAGCCAGGGAGAGTTCCTCTACGAGCAGTACTTC.

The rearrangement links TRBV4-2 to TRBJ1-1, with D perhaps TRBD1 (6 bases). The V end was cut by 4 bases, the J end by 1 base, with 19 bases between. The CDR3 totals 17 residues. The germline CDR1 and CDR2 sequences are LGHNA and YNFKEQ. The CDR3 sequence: CASSLRGGSMSNTEAFF. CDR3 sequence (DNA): TGTGCCAGCAGCCTTAGAGGGGGATCCATGTCGAACACTGAAGCTTTCTTT.

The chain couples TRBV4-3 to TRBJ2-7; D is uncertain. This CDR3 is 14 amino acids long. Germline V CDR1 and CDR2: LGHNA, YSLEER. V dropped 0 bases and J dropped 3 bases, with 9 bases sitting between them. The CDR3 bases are TGCGCCAGCAGCCAAGATTACGGTCTCTACGAGCAGTACTTC. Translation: CASSQDYGLYEQYF.

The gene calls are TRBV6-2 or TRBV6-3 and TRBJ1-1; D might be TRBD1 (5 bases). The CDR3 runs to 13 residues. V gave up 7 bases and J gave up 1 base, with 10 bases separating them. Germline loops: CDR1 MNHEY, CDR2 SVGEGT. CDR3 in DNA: TGTGCCAGCATTTTCGGGGGGAACACTGAAGCTTTCTTT. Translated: CASIFGGNTEAFF.

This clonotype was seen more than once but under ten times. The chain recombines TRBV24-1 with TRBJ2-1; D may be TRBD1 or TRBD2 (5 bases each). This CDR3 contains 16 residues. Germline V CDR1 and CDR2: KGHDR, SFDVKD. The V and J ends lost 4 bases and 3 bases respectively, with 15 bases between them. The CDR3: CATSDPGRDHYNEQFF. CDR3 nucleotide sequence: TGTGCCACCAGTGACCCGGGACGGGACCACTACAATGAGCAGTTCTTC.

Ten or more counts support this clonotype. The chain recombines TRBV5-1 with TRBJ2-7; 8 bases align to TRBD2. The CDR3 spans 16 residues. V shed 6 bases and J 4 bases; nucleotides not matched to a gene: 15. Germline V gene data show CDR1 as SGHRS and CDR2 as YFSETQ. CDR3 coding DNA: TGCGCCAGCACCCCAAGCCCCCGGGAGGGTGTGTACGAGCAGTACTTC. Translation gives CASTPSPREGVYEQYF. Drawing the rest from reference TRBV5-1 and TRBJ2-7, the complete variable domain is KAGVTQTPRYLIKTRGQQVTLSCSPISGHRSVSWYQQTPGQGLQFLFEYFSETQRNKGNFPGRFSGRQFSNSRSEMNVSTLELGDSALYLCASTPSPREGVYEQYFGPGTRLTVT.

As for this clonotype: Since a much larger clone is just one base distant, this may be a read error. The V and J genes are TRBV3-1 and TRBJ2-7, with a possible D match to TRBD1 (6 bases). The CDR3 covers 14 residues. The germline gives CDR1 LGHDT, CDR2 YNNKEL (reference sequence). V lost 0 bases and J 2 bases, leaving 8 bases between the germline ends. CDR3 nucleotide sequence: TGTGCCAGCAGCCAAGATGGGACAACCTACGAGCAGTACTTC. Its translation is CASSQDGTTYEQYF.

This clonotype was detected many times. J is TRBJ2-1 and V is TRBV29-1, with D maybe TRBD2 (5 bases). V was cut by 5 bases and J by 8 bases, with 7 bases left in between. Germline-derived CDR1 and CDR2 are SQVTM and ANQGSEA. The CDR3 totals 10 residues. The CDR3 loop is CSVTGDEQFF. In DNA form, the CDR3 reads TGCAGCGTTACCGGGGATGAGCAGTTCTTC.

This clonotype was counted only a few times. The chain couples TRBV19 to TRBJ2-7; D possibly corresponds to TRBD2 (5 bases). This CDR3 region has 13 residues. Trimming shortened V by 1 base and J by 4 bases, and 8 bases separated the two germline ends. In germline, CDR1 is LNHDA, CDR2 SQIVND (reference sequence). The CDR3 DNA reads TGTGCCAGTAGTATAGGGAGGAAGTACGAGCAGTACTTC. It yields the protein CASSIGRKYEQYF.